This TCR beta chain was recovered during a study of blood T cell repertoires in COVID-19. Turning to the study itself: Acute and convalescent COVID-19 samples came from the United States, Italy and Spain. PBMCs, B-cell-depleted T cells, or T cells were the source of the cDNA or gDNA that made up the material.

Source study methods: Amplification from reference gene primers served as the basis for estimated nucleated cell counts. TCRdb's copy holds only in-frame clones and misses some; the assay was immunoSEQ multiplex PCR. V, J and clone size were drawn from that table, and D and trimming were deduced from the DNA. The table has 160,000 or so clones, 90% seen once; the top ten hold roughly a sixth. Points on this clone: At one end the junction does not follow the germline gene, possibly because of a read error.

The CDR3 runs 14 residues. CDR1 and CDR2 (germline): SGHTA, FQGNSA. The origin of this receptor is a man aged 60 to 75 with active or convalescent COVID-19. The chain couples TRBV7-2 to TRBJ1-1, with a tentative D call TRBD1 (6 bases). The specimen was peripheral blood. CDR3 loop: CASSSGQINIEAFF. CDR3 DNA sequence: TGTGCCAGCAGCTCCGGACAGATCAACATTGAAGCTTTCTTT.